A selection of T cell receptor beta chains follows, all from one sample in a study of T cell changes during pregnancy in multiple sclerosis. Here immunoSEQ multiplex PCR was the method, and the copy in TCRdb shows in-frame clones only, minus some. The sample records under 50,000 clones, approximately 90% being singletons. Sequencing used CD8+ T cells from peripheral blood mononuclear cells, obtained in the first trimester of pregnancy. The origin of the receptors is a female donor with multiple sclerosis, enrolled in a pregnancy study. Each CDR3 is given without its conserved first and last residue.

v_gene: TRBV7-8
CDR3aa: ASSLPGGAYEQY

v_gene: TRBV10-3
CDR3aa: AIRGRGPMTEAF

v_gene: TRBV7-9
CDR3aa: ASSLRDTGELF

v_gene: TRBV27
CDR3aa: ASSLGAGQYQETQY

v_gene: TRBV6-6
CDR3aa: ASEKGDNSGNTIY

v_gene: TRBV6-1
CDR3aa: ASIGPWGDEQF

v_gene: TRBV18
CDR3aa: ASSPFWHLLPKNIQY

v_gene: TRBV27
CDR3aa: ASSNQNYGYT

v_gene: TRBV18
CDR3aa: ASSPPVETNYGYT

v_gene: TRBV27
CDR3aa: ASSLFHPRGGNQPQH

v_gene: TRBV11-2
CDR3aa: ASSHSGGPGGELF

v_gene: TRBV5-5
CDR3aa: ASSLEGAGQGRSTEAF

v_gene: TRBV29-1
CDR3aa: SVAGTSGGNSYNEQF

v_gene: TRBV29-1
CDR3aa: SVGQGRQETQY

v_gene: TRBV7-3
CDR3aa: ASSPGFGGGVGETQY

v_gene: TRBV5-1
CDR3aa: ASSLTMPGQGVGTEAF

v_gene: TRBV9
CDR3aa: ASSASGTGGDEQF

v_gene: TRBV5-1
CDR3aa: ASSPDRDPEAF

v_gene: TRBV29-1
CDR3aa: SVDSDRVDYGYT

v_gene: TRBV27
CDR3aa: ASSLSWTGGLWVHYEQY

v_gene: TRBV7-3
CDR3aa: ASSLSVGGETQY

v_gene: TRBV7-2
CDR3aa: ASSQGNSPLH

v_gene: TRBV5-5
CDR3aa: ASSLEGSHSGANVLT

v_gene: TRBV18
CDR3aa: ASSPPTGPTEAF

v_gene: TRBV18
CDR3aa: ASSHHGDGLGGEADTQY

v_gene: TRBV5-6
CDR3aa: ASSPPGQKTYEQY

v_gene: TRBV19
CDR3aa: ASSIGTGHYEQY

v_gene: TRBV9
CDR3aa: ASSARDSRNQPQH

v_gene: TRBV11-3
CDR3aa: ASSSRGSSTGELF

v_gene: TRBV4-2
CDR3aa: ASSEPGQGVSPLH

v_gene: TRBV19
CDR3aa: ASSTDRALTDTQY

v_gene: TRBV29-1
CDR3aa: SVDLKKSTEAF

v_gene: TRBV11-2
CDR3aa: ASSPHTIEQY

v_gene: TRBV5-4
CDR3aa: ASSLAERGLYNEQF

v_gene: TRBV15
CDR3aa: ATSRDWRDRSSSYGYT

v_gene: TRBV19
CDR3aa: ASSVYTEAF

v_gene: TRBV7-6
CDR3aa: ASSLVWTSGGTDTQY

v_gene: TRBV19
CDR3aa: ASRGGAGTEAF

v_gene: TRBV2
CDR3aa: ASTSGLVVEAF

v_gene: TRBV7-6
CDR3aa: ASSQGQGVSGAF

v_gene: TRBV30
CDR3aa: AWGAETEAF

v_gene: TRBV11-3
CDR3aa: ASSSPHCVYCYT

v_gene: TRBV7-9
CDR3aa: ASSGGQGYAYEQY

v_gene: TRBV19
CDR3aa: ASSMSPGDHEQY

v_gene: TRBV18
CDR3aa: ASSPGGAQYNEQF

v_gene: TRBV27
CDR3aa: ASRPLGQPYGYT

v_gene: TRBV9
CDR3aa: ASSVDKNYGYT

v_gene: TRBV29-1
CDR3aa: SAHVLQGKDYGYT

v_gene: TRBV19
CDR3aa: ASSIPGSFYEQY

v_gene: TRBV18
CDR3aa: ASSPFTDTQY

v_gene: TRBV9
CDR3aa: ASSVGGRDTQY

v_gene: TRBV6-4
CDR3aa: ASSDTGQGGTYGYT

v_gene: TRBV9
CDR3aa: ASSVDAGATDTQY

v_gene: TRBV9
CDR3aa: ASSEDRRTDTQY

v_gene: TRBV4-1
CDR3aa: ASSQDGSSIYGYT

v_gene: TRBV5-1
CDR3aa: ASSPEGLEQPQH